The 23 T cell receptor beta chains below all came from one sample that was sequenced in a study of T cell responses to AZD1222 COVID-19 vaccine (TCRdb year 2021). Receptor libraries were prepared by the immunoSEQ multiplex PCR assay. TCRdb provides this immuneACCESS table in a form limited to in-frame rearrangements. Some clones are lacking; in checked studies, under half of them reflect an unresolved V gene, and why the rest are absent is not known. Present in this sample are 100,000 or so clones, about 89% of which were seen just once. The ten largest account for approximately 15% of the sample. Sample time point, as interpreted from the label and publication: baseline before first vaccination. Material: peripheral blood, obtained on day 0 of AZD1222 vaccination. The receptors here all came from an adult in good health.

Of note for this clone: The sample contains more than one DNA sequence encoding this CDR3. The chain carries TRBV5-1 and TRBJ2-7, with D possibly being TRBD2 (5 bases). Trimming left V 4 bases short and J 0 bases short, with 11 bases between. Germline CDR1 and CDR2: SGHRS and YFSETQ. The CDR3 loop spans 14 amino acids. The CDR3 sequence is CASSLEVPSYEQYF. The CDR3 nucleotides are TGCGCCAGCAGCCTGGAGGTACCCTCCTACGAGCAGTACTTC.

Written as DNA, the CDR3 is TGTGCCAGCAGCGCACAGGGGACGCACTCTGGAAACACCATATATTTT. Its translation: CASSAQGTHSGNTIYF. The rearrangement uses TRBV7-9 and TRBJ1-3; 7 bases align to TRBD1. The CDR3 contains 16 residues. Germline values: CDR1 SEHNR, CDR2 FQNEAQ (reference sequence). The V gene end was trimmed by 5 bases and the J gene end by 0 bases; junction bases not matched to a gene: 7.

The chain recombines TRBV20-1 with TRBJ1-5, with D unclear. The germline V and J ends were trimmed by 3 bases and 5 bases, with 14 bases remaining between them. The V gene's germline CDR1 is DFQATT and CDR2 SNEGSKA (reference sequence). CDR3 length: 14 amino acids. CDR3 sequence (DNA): TGCAGTGCTAGTATCGTCAGACCAGATCAGCCCCAGCATTTT. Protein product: CSASIVRPDQPQHF.

The CDR3 region is CASLTEGRGLGYGYTF. In DNA, the CDR3 is TGTGCCAGTCTCACCGAGGGCAGGGGATTGGGCTATGGCTACACCTTC. V and J are TRBV28 and TRBJ1-2; maybe TRBD1 (6 bases). The germline V and J ends were trimmed by 9 bases and 4 bases, with 24 bases remaining between them. This CDR3 is 16 amino acids long. Germline CDR1 reads MDHEN; CDR2 reads SYDVKM.

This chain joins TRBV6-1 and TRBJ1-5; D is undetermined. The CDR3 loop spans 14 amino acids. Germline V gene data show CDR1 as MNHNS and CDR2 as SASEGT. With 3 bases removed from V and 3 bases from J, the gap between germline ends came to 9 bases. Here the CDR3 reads CASSDPSPNQPQHF. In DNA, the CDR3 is TGTGCCAGCAGTGATCCCTCACCCAATCAGCCCCAGCATTTT.

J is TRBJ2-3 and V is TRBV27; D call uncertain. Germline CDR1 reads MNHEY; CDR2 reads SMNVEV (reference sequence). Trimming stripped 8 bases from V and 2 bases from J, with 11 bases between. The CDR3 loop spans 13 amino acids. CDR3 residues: CASPILNTDTQYF. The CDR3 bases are TGTGCCAGCCCTATTTTGAACACAGATACGCAGTATTTT.

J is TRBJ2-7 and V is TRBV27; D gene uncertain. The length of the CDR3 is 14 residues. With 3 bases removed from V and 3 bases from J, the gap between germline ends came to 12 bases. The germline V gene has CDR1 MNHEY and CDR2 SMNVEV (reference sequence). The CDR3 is CASSFILGIYEQYF. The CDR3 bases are TGTGCCAGCAGTTTCATCCTAGGGATCTACGAGCAGTACTTC.

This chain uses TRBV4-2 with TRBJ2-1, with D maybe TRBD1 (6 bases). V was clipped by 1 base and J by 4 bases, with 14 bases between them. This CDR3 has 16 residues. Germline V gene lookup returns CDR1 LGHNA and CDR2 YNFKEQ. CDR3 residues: CASSQGGLETYNEQFF. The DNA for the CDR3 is TGTGCCAGCAGCCAAGGGGGGCTAGAGACTTACAATGAGCAGTTCTTC.

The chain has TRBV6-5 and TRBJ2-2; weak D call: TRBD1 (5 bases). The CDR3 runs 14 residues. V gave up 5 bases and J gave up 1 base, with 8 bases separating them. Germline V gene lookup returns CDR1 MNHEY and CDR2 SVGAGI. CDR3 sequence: CASSLGRNTGELFF. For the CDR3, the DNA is TGTGCCAGCAGTCTGGGGCGGAACACCGGGGAGCTGTTTTTT.

The DNA of the CDR3 is TGTGCCATCAGTCTGACAGAGAACACTGAAGCTTTCTTT. The encoded protein is CAISLTENTEAFF. This chain links TRBV10-3 with TRBJ1-1, with D possibly being TRBD1 (5 bases). The germline CDR1 and CDR2 sequences are ENHRY and SYGVKD. The germline V and J ends were trimmed by 5 bases and 1 base, with 8 bases remaining between them. This CDR3 region has 13 residues.

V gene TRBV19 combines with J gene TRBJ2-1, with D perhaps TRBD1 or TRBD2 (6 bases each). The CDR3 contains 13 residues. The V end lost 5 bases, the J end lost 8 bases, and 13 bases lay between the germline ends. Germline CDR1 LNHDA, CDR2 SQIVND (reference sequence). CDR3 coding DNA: TGTGCCAGTAGTTGGAGGGGGGACTATGAGCAGTTCTTC. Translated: CASSWRGDYEQFF.

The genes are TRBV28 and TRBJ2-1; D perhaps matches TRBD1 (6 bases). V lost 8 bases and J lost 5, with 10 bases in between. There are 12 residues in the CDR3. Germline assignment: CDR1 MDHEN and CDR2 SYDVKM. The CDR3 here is CASRDTDNEQFF. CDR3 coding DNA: TGTGCCAGCCGGGACACCGACAATGAGCAGTTCTTC.

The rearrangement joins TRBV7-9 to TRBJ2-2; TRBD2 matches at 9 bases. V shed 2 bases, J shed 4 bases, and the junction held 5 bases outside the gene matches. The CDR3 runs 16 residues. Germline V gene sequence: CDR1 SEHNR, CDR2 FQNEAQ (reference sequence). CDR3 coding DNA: TGTGCCAGCAGCTTAAGAATACTAGCGGGCACCGGGGAGCTGTTTTTT. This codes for CASSLRILAGTGELFF.

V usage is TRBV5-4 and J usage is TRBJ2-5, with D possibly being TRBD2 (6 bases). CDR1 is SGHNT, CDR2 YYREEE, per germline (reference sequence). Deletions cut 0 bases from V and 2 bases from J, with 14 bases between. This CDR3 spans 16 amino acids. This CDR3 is CASSLGRGMLQETQYF. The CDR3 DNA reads TGTGCCAGCAGCTTGGGGAGGGGAATGTTACAAGAGACCCAGTACTTC.

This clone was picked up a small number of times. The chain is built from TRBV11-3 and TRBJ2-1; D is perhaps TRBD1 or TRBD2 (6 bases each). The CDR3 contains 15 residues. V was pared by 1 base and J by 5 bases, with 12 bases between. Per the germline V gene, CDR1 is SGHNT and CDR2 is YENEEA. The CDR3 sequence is CASSLVGGPDNEQFF. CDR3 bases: TGTGCCAGCAGCTTAGTAGGGGGGCCCGACAATGAGCAGTTCTTC.

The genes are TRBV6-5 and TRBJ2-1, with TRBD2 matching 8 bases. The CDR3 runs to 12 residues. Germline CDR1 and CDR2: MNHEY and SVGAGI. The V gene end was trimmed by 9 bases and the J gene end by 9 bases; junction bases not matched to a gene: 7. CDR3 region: CASGLAEGEQFF. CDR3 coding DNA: TGTGCCAGTGGACTAGCTGAGGGTGAGCAGTTCTTC.

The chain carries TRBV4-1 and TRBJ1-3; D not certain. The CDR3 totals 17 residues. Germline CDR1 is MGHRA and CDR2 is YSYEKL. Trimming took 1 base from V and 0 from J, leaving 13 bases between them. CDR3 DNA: TGCGCCAGCAGCCAAGTGTTCCTACCGCTCTCTGGAAACACCATATATTTT. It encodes CASSQVFLPLSGNTIYF.

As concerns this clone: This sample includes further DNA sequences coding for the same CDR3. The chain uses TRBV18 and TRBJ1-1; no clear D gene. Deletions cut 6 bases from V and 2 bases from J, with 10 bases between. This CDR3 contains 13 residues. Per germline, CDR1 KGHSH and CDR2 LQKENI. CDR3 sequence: CASSTGQNTEAFF. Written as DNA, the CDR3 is TGTGCCAGCTCTACGGGCCAAAACACTGAAGCTTTCTTT.

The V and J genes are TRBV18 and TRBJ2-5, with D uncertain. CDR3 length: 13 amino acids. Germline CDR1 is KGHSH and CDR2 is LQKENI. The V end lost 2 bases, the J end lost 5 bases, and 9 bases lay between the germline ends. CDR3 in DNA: TGTGCCAGCTCACCATTGAATCGGGAGACCCAGTACTTC. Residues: CASSPLNRETQYF.

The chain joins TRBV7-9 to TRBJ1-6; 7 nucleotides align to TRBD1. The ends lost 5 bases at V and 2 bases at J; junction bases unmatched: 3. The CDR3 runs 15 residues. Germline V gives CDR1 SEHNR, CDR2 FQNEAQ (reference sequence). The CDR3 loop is CASSAQGAYNSPLHF. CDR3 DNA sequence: TGTGCCAGCAGCGCCCAGGGGGCCTATAATTCACCCCTCCACTTT. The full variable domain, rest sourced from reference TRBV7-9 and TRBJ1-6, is DTGVSQNPRHKITKRGQNVTFRCDPISEHNRLYWYRQTLGQGPEFLTYFQNEAQLEKSRLLSDRFSAERPKGSFSTLEIQRTEQGDSAMYLCASSAQGAYNSPLHFGNGTRLTVT.

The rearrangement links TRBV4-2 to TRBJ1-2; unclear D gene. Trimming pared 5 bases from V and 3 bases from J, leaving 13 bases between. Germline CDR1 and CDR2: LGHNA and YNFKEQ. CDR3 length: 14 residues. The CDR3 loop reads CASSSGIFDYGYTF. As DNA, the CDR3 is TGTGCCAGCAGCTCGGGGATTTTTGACTATGGCTACACCTTC.

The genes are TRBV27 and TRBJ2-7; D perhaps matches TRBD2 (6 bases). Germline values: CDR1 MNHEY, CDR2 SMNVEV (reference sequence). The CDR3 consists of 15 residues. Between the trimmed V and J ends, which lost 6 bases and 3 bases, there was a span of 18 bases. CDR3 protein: CASSSLALNIYEQYF. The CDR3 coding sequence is TGTGCCAGCAGCTCACTAGCATTAAACATCTACGAGCAGTACTTC.

Here the CDR3 reads CSVNRGFGPNTEAFF. CDR3 DNA sequence: TGCAGCGTGAACAGGGGATTTGGACCGAACACTGAAGCTTTCTTT. V is TRBV29-1 and J is TRBJ1-1, with 7 bases that match TRBD1. CDR1 and CDR2 from the germline V gene are SQVTM and ANQGSEA. The CDR3 runs 15 residues. V lost 6 bases, J lost 1 base, and 11 bases stayed unmatched.